The 20 T cell receptor beta chains presented below share a single source sample, sequenced in a study of shared clonotypes between healthy human individuals. Clones were sequenced by immunoSEQ multiplex PCR, and TCRdb holds only the in-frame ones, with some missing. The sample lists roughly 320,000 clones; roughly 84% were seen once. The sequenced sample consisted of memory CD8+ T cells sorted from blood. Subset specified: CD45RO+ cells pooled with CCR7-negative TemRA cells. Every receptor here comes from a man between 18 and 29 years old in good health.

This clone showed up just a few times. This chain links TRBV2 with TRBJ2-3; the D gene is possibly TRBD1 (7 bases). Per the germline V gene, CDR1 is SNHLY and CDR2 is FYNNEI. The V and J ends lost 9 bases and 1 base respectively, with 17 bases between them. The CDR3 runs 15 residues. CDR3 sequence reads: CASRQGGGGTDTQYF. The CDR3 DNA reads as TGTGCCAGTCGACAGGGAGGAGGGGGCACAGATACGCAGTATTTT.

The chain carries TRBV5-5 and TRBJ2-3; D might be TRBD2 (6 bases). This CDR3 contains 17 residues. Germline values: CDR1 SGHKS, CDR2 YYEKEE (reference sequence). Between the trimmed V and J ends, which lost 0 bases and 1 base, there was a span of 15 bases. The CDR3 bases are TGTGCCAGCAGCTTGGTTAGACGGGAGCTGGGCACAGATACGCAGTATTTT. As protein: CASSLVRRELGTDTQYF.

V and J are TRBV7-9 and TRBJ1-4; TRBD1 agrees at 7 bases. Unmatched junction bases numbered 3, after V lost 0 bases and J lost 5 bases. Germline V CDR1 and CDR2: SEHNR, FQNEAQ (reference sequence). The CDR3 runs to 15 residues. The CDR3 DNA is TGTGCCAGCAGCTTAGCGGGGACAGTAAATGAAAAACTGTTTTTT. It codes for CASSLAGTVNEKLFF.

The chain links TRBV4-3 to TRBJ2-7, with 8 nucleotides matching TRBD2. The CDR3 is 14 amino acids. Germline V gene data show CDR1 as LGHNA and CDR2 as YSLEER. V shed 4 bases and J 7 bases; nucleotides not matched to a gene: 9. CDR3 residues: CASSPFGTSQEQYF. CDR3 DNA: TGCGCCAGCAGCCCATTCGGGACTAGTCAAGAGCAGTACTTC.

V and J are TRBV29-1 and TRBJ1-1, with D perhaps TRBD1 (5 bases). The CDR3 sequence is 11 residues long. CDR1 SQVTM and CDR2 ANQGSEA come from the germline V gene. With 6 bases removed from V and 4 bases from J, the gap between germline ends came to 9 bases. The DNA for the CDR3 is TGCAGCGTAGGAGACAGCACTGAAGCTTTCTTT. Its translation is CSVGDSTEAFF.

The chain combines TRBV6-5 with TRBJ2-1; D perhaps matches TRBD1 (6 bases). V gave up 6 bases and J gave up 4 bases, with 13 bases separating them. Germline-derived CDR1 and CDR2 are MNHEY and SVGAGI. This CDR3 has 14 amino acids. Written as DNA, the CDR3 is TGTGCCAGCAGGCCACCCGGACAGTACAATGAGCAGTTCTTC. Its protein product is CASRPPGQYNEQFF.

This clone has just one count. This CDR3 is also generated by other DNA sequences in the sample. The chain links TRBV5-4 to TRBJ1-1, with D uncertain. Germline CDR1 is SGHNT and CDR2 is YYREEE (reference sequence). The CDR3 is 13 residues long. Trimming took off 0 bases at V and 1 base at J, with 4 bases between the two ends. The CDR3 is CASSLAGNTEAFF. DNA for the CDR3: TGTGCCAGCAGCTTGGCGGGGAACACTGAAGCTTTCTTT.

To note about this clone: The sample carries other DNA sequences with the same CDR3. V is TRBV30 and J is TRBJ1-4; no reliable D call. V was trimmed by 3 bases and J by 2 bases, leaving 4 bases between them. The CDR3 sequence is 12 residues long. The germline V gene encodes CDR1 GTSNPN and CDR2 SVGIG (reference sequence). The CDR3 DNA reads as TGTGCCTGGAGCCACACTAATGAAAAACTGTTTTTT. This encodes CAWSHTNEKLFF.

The chain employs TRBV7-2 and TRBJ2-3; the match to TRBD2 covers 9 bases. This CDR3 has 15 residues. V shed 0 bases and J 3 bases; nucleotides not matched to a gene: 1. Germline CDR1 and CDR2: SGHTA and FQGNSA. The CDR3 reads CASSLASGGTDTQYF. CDR3 DNA sequence: TGTGCCAGCAGCTTAGCTAGCGGGGGAACAGATACGCAGTATTTT.

This rearrangement joins TRBV9 to TRBJ1-6; no clear D gene. The CDR3 sequence is 17 residues long. The V gene lost 3 bases and the J gene lost 7 bases, with 20 bases spanning the gap. Germline V gene data show CDR1 as SGDLS and CDR2 as YYNGEE. The CDR3 nucleotides are TGTGCCAGCAGCGCCCGGAGCAGGCCCCAAAGGAATTCACCCCTCCACTTT. It yields the protein CASSARSRPQRNSPLHF.

This clone came up many times. The chain employs TRBV7-9 and TRBJ2-6; D assignment may be TRBD1 or TRBD2 (6 bases each). This CDR3 has 15 residues. With 2 bases removed from V and 2 bases from J, the gap between germline ends came to 7 bases. In germline, CDR1 is SEHNR, CDR2 FQNEAQ (reference sequence). The chain's CDR3 is CASSLRGAGANVLTF. In nucleotides, the CDR3 is TGTGCCAGCAGCTTAAGGGGGGCTGGGGCCAACGTCCTGACTTTC. Full variable domain (remainder filled in from reference TRBV7-9 and TRBJ2-6): DTGVSQNPRHKITKRGQNVTFRCDPISEHNRLYWYRQTLGQGPEFLTYFQNEAQLEKSRLLSDRFSAERPKGSFSTLEIQRTEQGDSAMYLCASSLRGAGANVLTFGAGSRLTVL.

This clone was detected only once. One junction end does not reproduce the germline sequence, and a read error may be involved. CDR3 DNA: TGTGCCGGCAGTTACAGGATACCTTCCTACGAGCAGTACTTC. Amino acids: CAGSYRIPSYEQYF. The chain recombines TRBV28 with TRBJ2-7; D is perhaps TRBD1 (5 bases). Germline V gene sequence: CDR1 MDHEN, CDR2 SYDVKM. The length of the CDR3 is 14 residues. The variable domain in full, completed from reference TRBV28 and TRBJ2-7, reads DVKVTQSSRYLVKRTGEKVFLECVQDMDHENMFWYRQDPGLGLRLIYFSYDVKMKEKGDIPEGYSVSREKKERFSLILESASTNQTSMYLCAGSYRIPSYEQYFGPGTRLTVT.

The J gene is TRBJ2-7, the V gene TRBV27; TRBD2 matches at 14 bases. The junction had 7 bases not matched to a gene; V was cut back by 5 bases and J by 4 bases. Germline CDR1 MNHEY, CDR2 SMNVEV (reference sequence). The CDR3 consists of 16 residues. The chain's CDR3 is CASSPPGLAGAYEQYF. The CDR3 region has the DNA TGTGCCAGCAGTCCACCGGGACTAGCGGGAGCATACGAGCAGTACTTC.

This clone occurred once. Here the CDR3 reads CSVLGYLSYEQYF. DNA for the CDR3: TGCAGCGTTCTAGGGTACCTTTCATACGAGCAGTACTTC. This chain uses TRBV29-1 with TRBJ2-7; no definite D call. V was pared by 5 bases and J by 4 bases, with 15 bases between. CDR1 is SQVTM, CDR2 ANQGSEA, per germline. The CDR3 is made up of 13 amino acids.

This chain uses TRBV7-9 with TRBJ1-6; the D gene is possibly TRBD1 (5 bases). The CDR3 is 18 amino acids. The V end lost 5 bases, the J end lost 4 bases, and 21 bases lay between the germline ends. Germline CDR1 and CDR2: SEHNR and FQNEAQ (reference sequence). The CDR3: CASSPPSPTDIYNSPLHF. Written as DNA, the CDR3 is TGTGCCAGCAGCCCCCCATCTCCAACGGACATTTATAATTCACCCCTCCACTTT.

In this sample, this clone turned up once. This rearrangement joins TRBV9 to TRBJ1-1, with D unclear. Deletions cut 1 base from V and 5 bases from J, with 9 bases between. Per the germline V gene, CDR1 is SGDLS and CDR2 is YYNGEE. This CDR3 is built from 13 residues. The CDR3 sequence: CASSVSSGTEAFF. In DNA, the CDR3 is TGTGCCAGCAGCGTATCGTCCGGGACTGAAGCTTTCTTT.

The gene calls are TRBV28 and TRBJ2-1, with a possible D match to TRBD1 (6 bases). This CDR3 contains 12 residues. Germline CDR1 reads MDHEN; CDR2 reads SYDVKM. Trimming shortened V by 6 bases and J by 7 bases, and 10 bases separated the two germline ends. For the CDR3, the DNA is TGTGCCAGCAGGCCTCAGGGGAATGAGCAGTTCTTC. Residues: CASRPQGNEQFF.

The V and J genes are TRBV2 and TRBJ2-5, with unresolved D. Trimming took 2 bases from V and 5 from J, leaving 12 bases between them. The CDR3 spans 14 residues. Germline CDR1 reads SNHLY; CDR2 reads FYNNEI. The CDR3 reads CASSEQDGQETQYF. The CDR3, as DNA: TGTGCCAGCAGTGAACAGGACGGGCAGGAGACCCAGTACTTC.

The chain joins TRBV6-1 to TRBJ1-1; D call uncertain. V was pared by 6 bases and J by 0 bases, with 14 bases between. Germline assignment: CDR1 MNHNS and CDR2 SASEGT. CDR3 length: 15 residues. Written as DNA, the CDR3 is TGTGCCAGCAGATCCAACCCGGGGATGAACACTGAAGCTTTCTTT. Protein sequence: CASRSNPGMNTEAFF.

The genes are TRBV7-9 and TRBJ2-7; the D gene is possibly TRBD1 (5 bases). Trimming took 4 bases from V and 3 from J, leaving 13 bases between them. Germline CDR1 SEHNR, CDR2 FQNEAQ (reference sequence). This CDR3 is 14 amino acids long. DNA of the CDR3: TGTGCCAGCAGCTCGACGACAGAACACTACGAGCAGTACTTC. This codes for CASSSTTEHYEQYF.